The present TCR beta chain was sequenced within a study of cytomegalovirus exposure and HLA in healthy donors. PCR was performed using 60 Vbeta and 13 Jbeta primers. Some clones are missing from TCRdb's copy, which holds only in-frame ones; the method was immunoSEQ multiplex PCR. The sample holds some 160,000 clones, approximately 81% seen once. Worth noting for this clone: Its target is unknown.

This CDR3 has 15 residues. The V and J ends lost 1 base and 5 bases respectively, with 12 bases between them. Germline-derived CDR1 and CDR2 are SEHNR and FQNEAQ (reference sequence). Whole-study results and caveats: Another analysis was done later, and it associated approximately 15,000 TCR beta sequences with HLA alleles at 0.05 false discovery rate.

The sequence was obtained from a man aged 18 to 30 in good health and CMV-seronegative. The genes are TRBV7-9 and TRBJ2-1; D is undetermined. Sequencing input: PBMCs. CDR3 amino acids: CASSLGANLDNEQFF. DNA of the CDR3: TGTGCCAGCAGCTTAGGGGCTAACCTGGACAATGAGCAGTTCTTC.